This TCR beta chain was recovered during a study of PD-1 blockade in classical Hodgkin lymphoma (dated by TCRdb to 2019 to 2021). Turning to the overall study: Nivolumab dosing was 3 mg/kg intravenously every 2 weeks, continuing until either disease progression or unacceptable toxicity. To define a peripheral blood immune signature of response to PD-1 blockade in classical Hodgkin lymphoma, the study combined TCR beta sequencing with CyTOF.

Per the publication, the time point label means: cycle 1 day 1 (C1D1), immediately before nivolumab initiation. All trial patients had relapsed after autologous stem cell transplantation, with cohorts A, B and C differing in prior brentuximab vedotin exposure. CD4+ T cells were purified from thawed PBMCs by magnetic negative selection with a Miltenyi CD4+ T cell isolation kit. The trial cohort was composed of roughly 60 patients with relapsed/refractory classical Hodgkin lymphoma, for whom complete response, partial response or progressive disease was recorded as best overall response. In the multi-cohort phase II CheckMate 205 trial, trial patients received single-agent nivolumab. An independent review committee assessed best overall response by applying the 2007 International Working Group response criteria. Trial PBMCs were collected immediately before nivolumab initiation (C1D1) and during therapy at cycle 2 day 1 and cycle 4 day 1. After peripheral blood was drawn into 8 mL Vacutainer Cell Preparation Tubes, PBMCs were isolated by centrifugation and then cryopreserved. Purified CD4+ and CD8+ fractions were prepared only for cases with an additional available PBMC sample. On LS columns in a quadroMACS separator, the magnetically labelled cells were depleted, and the flow-through was collected as the purified fraction.

The Qiagen DNeasy kit was used to extract genomic DNA both from unsorted PBMCs and from the negatively selected CD4+ and CD8+ fractions. Using primers that anneal to V and J segments, immunoSEQ multiplex PCR amplified the TCR beta CDR3 regions. A synthetic immune receptor repertoire was used to minimize amplification bias, and any residual bias was removed computationally once sequencing was done. The source study handled its data this way. Custom Python scripts were used to quantify repertoire diversity as the Shannon entropy index. The unsorted, CD4+ and CD8+ repertoires were each analyzed separately, with the exception of combined analyses, where CD4+ and CD8+ sequences were merged in silico. A clone was considered expanded if an increase in frequency of at least 2-fold after treatment relative to C1D1 was found, and a pseudocount of 0.5 was applied to clones undetected at baseline. Singleton clones were defined as clones with 0 or 1 copy at C1D1, and non-singleton clones were defined as clones with 2 or more copies. Clones expanded in unsorted samples were annotated as CD4+, CD8+ or unknown by matching protein sequences in sorted samples from the same patient. Wilcoxon tests on paired samples were used to test diversity changes from C1D1 to C4D1. Held by TCRdb, this immuneACCESS table contains in-frame sequences only and omits some clones. Under half of the omission traces to an unresolved V gene where checked; the cause of the rest is unknown. V and J calls and clone size are copied from that table; D and trimming were computed from the DNA. For this sample there are about 27,000 clones; 70% to 80% appear just once. About 2.4% of the sample rests with the top ten.

With respect to this clone: This receptor's antigen is unknown. It has no much larger one-base neighbor in the sample; base qualities were not kept.

On the study overall, not on this receptor specifically: Trial patients with a complete response had baseline diversity similar to that of newly diagnosed patients, while partial responders and progressors had significantly lower diversity. A significant rise by C4D1 was seen in CD4+ but not CD8+ TCR diversity (p=0.0027 vs p=0.16), with the rise being most apparent in complete responders (p=0.02). The study was restricted to a single clinical trial cohort, and the causes of repertoire differences, possibly disease activity or prior therapy, were left undefined. Baseline TCR diversity was reported as lower in newly diagnosed patients than in healthy donors, and lower still in relapsed/refractory patients. Diversity was lower in patients who began nivolumab less than 1 year after ASCT, so these patients were left out of later analyses to avoid confounding by immune reconstitution.

The sequence was obtained from a human donor with classical Hodgkin lymphoma. This specimen consisted of CD4+ T cells from blood, obtained at baseline.

The CDR3: CASSLQGQGYGYTF. The nucleotide sequence reads as follows: TGTGCCAGCAGCTTACAGGGGCAGGGATATGGCTACACCTTC. The chain is encoded by TRBV7-2 joined to TRBJ1-2; the D gene is perhaps TRBD1, from 6 matching bases. The CDR3 holds 14 amino acids from the cysteine to the phenylalanine. The kept DNA is CDR3 alone, 42 bases in frame from the first base. CDR1 is given as SGHTA and CDR2 as FQGNSA, both from the germline V gene. Relative to germline, V is 2 bases shorter and J is 5 bases shorter, with 12 bases between their ends.